The sequence of this TCR beta chain was determined in a study of OX40 agonist ivuxolimab in advanced cancers. Background on the study: Patients received intravenous ivuxolimab every 2 weeks at 0.01 to 10 mg/kg. Patients with hepatocellular carcinoma, melanoma, renal cell or head and neck cancer made up the dose-escalation patients. Study findings and constraints: Normalized expansion of T-cell clones was also low for some nonresponders. CD4+ and CD8+ blood T cells expanded clonally by week 6 at 0.1 to 3.0 mg/kg.

The sample holds one count of this clone. Its antigen is currently unknown. Profiling relied on immunoSEQ multiplex PCR, and the TCRdb table lists in-frame clones only, not all of them. This sample has tens of thousands of clones; approximately 81% occur once, and the top ten carry roughly a quarter. The origin of this receptor is an adult with an advanced solid tumor such as melanoma, head and neck, liver or kidney cancer. Source: CD4+ or CD8+ T cells sorted from blood, taken in a trial of the OX40 agonist ivuxolimab.

As DNA, the CDR3 is TGTGCCAGCAGCCTGACTAGCGGGGGGCTCGATGAGCAGTTCTTC. Protein sequence: CASSLTSGGLDEQFF. The gene calls are TRBV13 and TRBJ2-1, with 13 bases aligning to TRBD2. The CDR3 contains 15 residues. V was pared by 5 bases and J by 8 bases, with 6 bases of the junction left unmatched. Germline V gene sequence: CDR1 PRHDT, CDR2 FYEKMQ (reference sequence).